This is a list of T cell receptor beta chains from one sample in a study of radiation and T cells in renal cell carcinoma. Produced via immunoSEQ multiplex PCR; TCRdb's table is partial and in-frame only. This sample has 95,000 to 150,000 clones; roughly 80% occur once, and the top ten carry around 3%. The sample consisted of blood, taken from a patient whose treatment included radiotherapy and nephrectomy. Source of these receptors: a woman aged 60-70 years with renal cell carcinoma. Both conserved end residues are part of each CDR3. A D gene is named only where the DNA matches it firmly. The size of a clone is reported for some rows only, either as once, few or many, or as a class for expanded clones.

size	V	length	J	D	DNA	CDR3
once	TRBV28	14	TRBJ1-2	-	TGTGCCAGCATCTTCCACGGGGAAAACTATGGCTACACCTTC	CASIFHGENYGYTF
-	TRBV7-6	15	TRBJ2-2	-	TGTGCCAGCAGCCTCGGGGGCTGGAACACCGGGGAGCTGTTTTTT	CASSLGGWNTGELFF
-	TRBV7-3	15	TRBJ1-2	-	TGTGCCAGCAGCTTAGGGTCCGGGATGAATGATGGCTACACCTTC	CASSLGSGMNDGYTF
-	TRBV7-9	11	TRBJ1-1	-	TGTGCCAGCAGCCTGGGGTTTGAAGCTTTCTTT	CASSLGFEAFF
-	TRBV9	15	TRBJ2-5	TRBD2	TGTGCCAGCAGCGTAGTAGCGGGGGGGCGGGAGACCCAGTACTTC	CASSVVAGGRETQYF
-	TRBV5-1	14	TRBJ2-7	-	TGCGCCAGCAGCTTGAGAGACGTAGCCTACGAGCAGTACTTC	CASSLRDVAYEQYF
-	TRBV19	15	TRBJ2-5	-	TGTGCCAGTAGCACCGTCGCGGAAGGATCAGAGACCCAGTACTTC	CASSTVAEGSETQYF
-	TRBV13	14	TRBJ1-2	-	TGTGCCAGCAGCCTAGCGGGGGGACACTATGGCTACACCTTC	CASSLAGGHYGYTF
-	TRBV6-6	14	TRBJ1-1	-	TGTGCCAGCAGTATCCGGGGGTTGAACACTGAAGCTTTCTTT	CASSIRGLNTEAFF
-	TRBV28	15	TRBJ1-1	TRBD1	TGTGCCAGCAGTTTATCCGGGACAGAGAACACTGAAGCTTTCTTT	CASSLSGTENTEAFF
-	TRBV9	13	TRBJ1-4	-	TGTGCCAGCAGCCTCCAGGGCGGCGAAAAACTGTTTTTT	CASSLQGGEKLFF
once	TRBV30	14	TRBJ2-7	-	TGTGCCTGGAGTGTAGATCAGGGTCCCTACGAGCAGTACTTC	CAWSVDQGPYEQYF
-	TRBV6-1	15	TRBJ1-4	TRBD1	TGTGCCAGCAGTCCACAGACAGGGGAGTTCGGAAAACTGTTTTTT	CASSPQTGEFGKLFF
-	TRBV15	16	TRBJ2-1	TRBD1	TGTGCCACCAGCAGAGTTCCCGGGACAGGGTACAATGAGCAGTTCTTC	CATSRVPGTGYNEQFF
-	TRBV5-4	16	TRBJ2-6	-	TGTGCCAGCAGCTTGTTTCAGAGCTCTGGGGCCAACGTCCTGACTTTC	CASSLFQSSGANVLTF
-	TRBV6-5	14	TRBJ1-5	TRBD1	TGTGCCAGCAGTCAACCGGGACAGGGGCAGCCCCAGCATTTT	CASSQPGQGQPQHF
-	TRBV6-5	14	TRBJ1-2	-	TGTGCCAGCAAACAGGGAGTCTCTAACTATGGCTACACCTTC	CASKQGVSNYGYTF
-	TRBV30	15	TRBJ2-2	TRBD2	TGTGCCTGGAAGGGGCTAGCGGGAAACACCGGGGAGCTGTTTTTT	CAWKGLAGNTGELFF
-	TRBV9	15	TRBJ1-5	-	TGTGCCAGCAGCGTAGGAGGGGCTAGCAATCAGCCCCAGCATTTT	CASSVGGASNQPQHF
-	TRBV7-6	16	TRBJ1-5	TRBD1	TGTGCCAGCAGCTTAGGGGTCAGGGGGCTGAATCAGCCCCAGCATTTT	CASSLGVRGLNQPQHF
-	TRBV9	16	TRBJ1-4	-	TGTGCCAGCAGCACCGGACAGTCAGTAACTAATGAAAAACTGTTTTTT	CASSTGQSVTNEKLFF
-	TRBV9	14	TRBJ2-3	TRBD2	TGTGCCAGCGGTCGGGGAGGGCGCACAGATACGCAGTATTTT	CASGRGGRTDTQYF
-	TRBV12-2	18	TRBJ1-5	-	TGTGCAAGTCGTTTAACCTCTTACAGGGGTTTGGGCAATCAGCCCCAGCATTTT	CASRLTSYRGLGNQPQHF
-	TRBV30	11	TRBJ2-5	-	TGTGCCTGGACTAGACAAGAGACCCAGTACTTC	CAWTRQETQYF
-	TRBV5-3	20	TRBJ2-7	TRBD2	TGTGCCAGAAGCTTGGAGATGGTCGGTAGCGGGAGGGTGACTGCCTACGAGCAGTACTTC	CARSLEMVGSGRVTAYEQYF
-	TRBV12-1	19	TRBJ1-3	-	TGTGCCAGCAGCTCGTTAACGGGGGCGCCGCCAGTCTCTGGAAACACCATATATTTT	CASSSLTGAPPVSGNTIYF
-	TRBV10-1	14	TRBJ2-1	-	TGCGCCAGCAGTGAGTCCGGGGACTTCCCCGGGCAGTTCTTC	CASSESGDFPGQFF